Listed below are T cell receptor beta chains from one sample, sequenced in a study of T cell responses to AZD1222 COVID-19 vaccine. Data came from immunoSEQ multiplex PCR; TCRdb stores just in-frame clones and leaves some out. The table has 95,000 to 100,000 clones, about nine tenths seen once. This sample comprised peripheral blood, obtained on day 0 of AZD1222 vaccination. Source of these receptors: an adult in good health. The CDR3 runs from the conserved cysteine through the conserved F or W. The D gene is left open where the match is weak. Rows give clone size only sometimes, using once, few, many, or a class for an expanded clone.

V gene	D gene	clone size	CDR3 length	J gene	CDR3 protein	CDR3 DNA
TRBV3-1/TRBV3-2	TRBD2	NA	15	TRBJ2-3	CASSVLAGTPNTQYF	TGTGCCAGCAGCGTACTAGCGGGGACCCCCAATACGCAGTATTTT
TRBV2	TRBD2	NA	16	TRBJ2-4	CASRGLGPGGPNIQYF	TGTGCCAGCAGGGGCTTAGGGCCGGGGGGGCCGAACATTCAGTACTTC
TRBV7-3	TRBD2	NA	12	TRBJ2-2	CASGLAAGELFF	TGTGCCTCGGGACTAGCCGCCGGGGAGCTGTTTTTT
TRBV2	TRBD2	NA	15	TRBJ2-7	CASSTQTLALSEQYF	TGTGCCAGCAGCACCCAAACACTAGCGCTGAGCGAGCAGTACTTC
TRBV11-3	TRBD2	NA	14	TRBJ2-1	CASSSLAEYNEQFF	TGTGCCAGCAGCTCACTAGCGGAGTACAATGAGCAGTTCTTC
TRBV5-4	NA	NA	15	TRBJ2-7	CASSLKGGSSYEQYF	TGTGCCAGCAGCTTGAAGGGGGGGAGCTCCTACGAGCAGTACTTC
TRBV19	TRBD1	NA	14	TRBJ1-1	CASSKGQGGTEAFF	TGTGCCAGTAGTAAAGGACAGGGTGGCACTGAAGCTTTCTTT
TRBV19	TRBD1	NA	14	TRBJ1-2	CASHPQGGPYGYTF	TGTGCCAGTCACCCACAGGGGGGCCCTTATGGCTACACCTTC
TRBV9	NA	few	13	TRBJ2-2	CASSVGDTGELFF	TGTGCCAGCAGCGTAGGGGACACCGGGGAGCTGTTTTTT
TRBV28	NA	NA	15	TRBJ2-4	CASSLGQLAKNIQYF	TGTGCCAGCAGTTTGGGGCAGTTAGCCAAAAACATTCAGTACTTC
TRBV12-5	NA	NA	16	TRBJ1-2	CASGLVLGDTYYGYTF	TGTGCTAGTGGTTTGGTCTTAGGAGATACTTACTATGGCTACACCTTC
TRBV5-8	NA	NA	16	TRBJ1-5	CASSLVRGQLNQPQHF	TGTGCCAGCAGCTTGGTGCGGGGACAACTCAATCAGCCCCAGCATTTT
TRBV3-1/TRBV3-2	NA	once	11	TRBJ1-1	CASSQEAEAFF	TGTGCCAGCAGCCAAGAGGCTGAAGCTTTCTTT
TRBV3-1/TRBV3-2	NA	once	13	TRBJ1-1	CASSHRGDTEAFF	TGTGCCAGCAGCCATAGGGGGGACACTGAAGCTTTCTTT
TRBV15	NA	NA	16	TRBJ2-2	CATSRDSGGETGELFF	TGTGCCACCAGCAGAGATAGTGGGGGAGAGACCGGGGAGCTGTTTTTT
TRBV5-4	TRBD1	NA	17	TRBJ1-6	CASSYWGQGAGNSPLHF	TGTGCCAGCAGCTATTGGGGACAGGGGGCGGGGAATTCACCCCTCCACTTT
TRBV2	NA	NA	11	TRBJ2-1	CASSAYNEQFF	TGTGCCAGCAGCGCATACAATGAGCAGTTCTTC
TRBV29-1	NA	NA	12	TRBJ1-2	CSAGGFFYGYTF	TGCAGCGCCGGTGGGTTCTTCTATGGCTACACCTTC
TRBV6-6	TRBD2	NA	18	TRBJ2-2	CASSPRASGGLNTGELFF	TGTGCCAGCAGTCCTCGGGCTAGCGGGGGCCTTAACACCGGGGAGCTGTTTTTT
TRBV28	NA	NA	15	TRBJ1-5	CASSSPSGPRAPQHF	TGTGCCAGCAGTTCACCCTCGGGACCAAGGGCGCCCCAGCATTTT
TRBV15	NA	NA	15	TRBJ2-3	CATSRDPTSTDTQYF	TGTGCCACCAGCAGAGATCCCACTAGCACAGATACGCAGTATTTT
TRBV7-9	NA	NA	14	TRBJ2-3	CASSLAGKGDTQYF	TGTGCCAGCAGCTTAGCAGGGAAGGGGGATACGCAGTATTTT
TRBV2	NA	NA	14	TRBJ1-1	CASSPNQVLAEAFF	TGTGCCAGCAGTCCGAACCAGGTCCTAGCTGAAGCTTTCTTT
TRBV7-2	NA	NA	13	TRBJ2-3	CASSLDFTDTQYF	TGTGCCAGCAGCTTAGACTTCACAGATACGCAGTATTTT
TRBV19	TRBD1	once	13	TRBJ1-1	CATRTGGESEAFF	TGTGCCACTAGGACAGGGGGAGAGTCTGAAGCTTTCTTT
TRBV10-1	NA	few	14	TRBJ2-2	CASSSTGNTGELFF	TGCGCCAGCAGTTCGACAGGGAACACCGGGGAGCTGTTTTTT
TRBV5-4	TRBD1	NA	14	TRBJ2-1	CASSTQGVEGEQFF	TGTGCCAGCAGCACCCAGGGGGTAGAGGGTGAGCAGTTCTTC
TRBV7-8	NA	NA	16	TRBJ1-3	CASSLGIQHSGNTIYF	TGTGCCAGCAGCTTGGGGATCCAACATTCCGGAAACACCATATATTTT
TRBV18	TRBD2	NA	14	TRBJ2-4	CASSPGLAMDIQYF	TGTGCCAGCTCTCCCGGACTAGCTATGGACATTCAGTACTTC
TRBV5-1	NA	NA	12	TRBJ1-2	CASSLARTGYTF	TGCGCCAGCAGCTTGGCCAGGACCGGCTACACCTTC
TRBV19	TRBD1	NA	16	TRBJ1-1	CASSKGVGTANTEAFF	TGTGCCAGTAGTAAAGGGGTGGGGACAGCGAACACTGAAGCTTTCTTT
TRBV28	TRBD1	NA	15	TRBJ2-7	CASTLNKGAIYEQYF	TGTGCCAGCACGTTGAATAAGGGGGCGATTTACGAGCAGTACTTC
TRBV6-5	NA	NA	14	TRBJ2-7	CASSYTTGSREQYF	TGTGCCAGCAGCTATACGACAGGTAGTCGCGAGCAGTACTTC
TRBV9	NA	NA	14	TRBJ1-1	CASSSQPGNTEAFF	TGTGCCAGCAGCTCGCAACCAGGGAACACTGAAGCTTTCTTT
TRBV27	NA	NA	13	TRBJ1-2	CASSYMGAGGYTF	TGTGCCAGCAGTTATATGGGCGCTGGTGGCTACACCTTC
TRBV5-1	NA	NA	14	TRBJ2-3	CASSLGSSTDTQYF	TGCGCCAGCAGCTTGGGGAGTAGCACAGATACGCAGTATTTT